Listed below are T cell receptor beta chains from one sample, sequenced in a study of T cells after yellow fever vaccination. TCRdb re-called the 5' RACE reads with MiXCR, one entry per CDR3 protein. The data hold about 12,000 distinct CDR3 sequences, with roughly 6% observed a single time. The sequencing here drew on PBMCs, either bulk or a sorted T-cell subset (CD4+, CD8+, memory, or dextramer-sorted; not recorded which), taken on the day of the yellow fever booster vaccination. The receptors shown here come from a man aged 30-40 years who received the YFV17D yellow fever vaccine. CDR3s leave out the opening cysteine and the closing phenylalanine or tryptophan. Clone size is stated in some rows and not others, as once, few, many or a class when expanded.

>.|TRBV7-2|13|TRBJ2-7
ASRLTSGSWYEQY
>.|TRBV7-2|10|TRBJ2-5
ASSLWGETQY
>medium-sized|TRBV15|17|TRBJ2-3
ATSSGSFVRGGWTDTQY
>many|TRBV10-3|10|TRBJ2-6
AISEDRGVLS
>many|TRBV7-8|13|TRBJ1-4
ASSSTGTKNEKLF
>many|TRBV4-3|13|TRBJ2-2
ASTQETSGTGELF
>many|TRBV20-1|11|TRBJ2-7
SAARQVWDEQY
>many|TRBV12-3/TRBV12-4|12|TRBJ1-5
ASSFLTGGQPQH
>few|TRBV6-6|10|TRBJ2-7
ASSYRDRDLF
>many|TRBV20-1|15|TRBJ2-1
SARSSSGDSSYNEQF
>medium-sized|TRBV5-4|12|TRBJ2-3
ASSLSRNTDTQY
>many|TRBV6-5|15|TRBJ2-1
ASSYGGGGRSYNEQF
>many|TRBV24-1|14|TRBJ1-4
ATSDPLAGGKEKLF
>medium-sized|TRBV29-1|11|TRBJ2-3
SAILAGRDTQY
>medium-sized|TRBV12-3/TRBV12-4|12|TRBJ2-3
ASSRQGSTDTQY
>.|TRBV12-3/TRBV12-4|17|TRBJ1-4
TCSLARWGSDSTNEKLF
>medium-sized|TRBV27|17|TRBJ2-4
ASSPIRTSGSIAKNIQY
>medium-sized|TRBV20-1|12|TRBJ1-6
SAGSGQGNSPLH
>many|TRBV6-5|13|TRBJ2-5
ASSYEGGWEETQY
>many|TRBV6-6|10|TRBJ1-1
ASDRGTSEAF
>many|TRBV20-1|11|TRBJ1-4
SASSGVGEKLF
>medium-sized|TRBV5-1|12|TRBJ2-7
ASSSDGLNYEQY